Below, 7 T cell receptor beta chains from the same sample are listed, as sequenced in a study of blood T cell repertoires in COVID-19. Sequencing used immunoSEQ multiplex PCR; TCRdb keeps in-frame clones, though not all of them. The table shows about 49,000 clones, with 81% occurring only once. The source material was peripheral blood. The receptors derive from a woman older than 75 with COVID-19, enrolled during active disease.

The V call is TRBV10-2, the J call TRBJ2-7; 8 bases match TRBD2. The CDR3 spans 13 residues. Germline lookup yields CDR1 WSHSY and CDR2 SAAADI. Unmatched junction bases numbered 0, after V lost 4 bases and J lost 1 base. The CDR3, as DNA: TGCGCCAGCAGTGTAGCGGGGTCCTACGAGCAGTACTTC. Translating it yields CASSVAGSYEQYF.

The chain employs TRBV9 and TRBJ1-4, with 7 bases that match TRBD1. Trimming removed 8 bases from V and 4 bases from J; junction bases left unmatched: 5. Looked up from germline, CDR1 is SGDLS and CDR2 is YYNGEE. There are 13 residues in the CDR3. The CDR3: CASAGQDNEKLFF. The DNA of the CDR3 is TGTGCCAGTGCCGGACAGGATAATGAAAAACTGTTTTTT.

The V and J genes are TRBV6-1 and TRBJ2-7; 8 bases agree with TRBD1. The CDR3 runs to 16 residues. Trimming took 7 bases from V and 1 from J; bases not matched to a gene: 12. Germline V gene data show CDR1 as MNHNS and CDR2 as SASEGT. The CDR3 bases are TGTGCCAGCAATGACAGGGGTGGTACGGGGTCCTACGAGCAGTACTTC. This sequence encodes CASNDRGGTGSYEQYF.

V and J are TRBV19 and TRBJ2-2, with 8 bases identical to TRBD2. V lost 7 bases to trimming and J lost 1 base; unmatched junction nucleotides: 8. There are 16 residues in the CDR3. The germline gives CDR1 LNHDA, CDR2 SQIVND (reference sequence). In nucleotides, the CDR3 is TGTGCCAGTACCCTAGGGCTAGCGGGGAACACCGGGGAGCTGTTTTTT. Protein product: CASTLGLAGNTGELFF.

The chain links TRBV9 to TRBJ1-1; 10 bases line up with TRBD1. This CDR3 is 15 amino acids long. Trimming removed 3 bases from V and 1 base from J; junction bases left unmatched: 3. CDR1 SGDLS and CDR2 YYNGEE come from the germline V gene. CDR3 amino acids: CASSGRQGANTEAFF. CDR3 nucleotides: TGTGCCAGCAGCGGACGACAGGGGGCGAACACTGAAGCTTTCTTT.

In its sample, this clone was seen once. The CDR3 protein is CASSEARTSGAWNEQFF. CDR3 DNA sequence: TGTGCCAGCAGTGAAGCGCGGACTAGCGGGGCGTGGAATGAGCAGTTCTTC. The chain combines TRBV6-1 with TRBJ2-1, with 12 bases that match TRBD2. Germline trimming cut 0 bases from V and 7 bases from J; bases unmatched to any gene: 7. Germline values: CDR1 MNHNS, CDR2 SASEGT. The CDR3 totals 17 residues.

The rearrangement joins TRBV28 to TRBJ2-4; D gene ambiguous. V gave up 6 bases and J gave up 3 bases, with 18 bases separating them. The germline gives CDR1 MDHEN, CDR2 SYDVKM. The CDR3 is 16 amino acids. DNA of the CDR3: TGTGCCAGCAGCCTCCGGAGCAGCTTCGGCAAAAACATTCAGTACTTC. It encodes CASSLRSSFGKNIQYF.